One sample yielded the 25 T cell receptor beta chains listed below, sequenced in a study of T-cell memory formation after mild COVID-19. MiXCR, run by TCRdb on the 5' RACE reads, gives a single entry per CDR3 protein. The top ten hold over 20% of the sample, which has about 350,000 distinct CDR3 sequences, about 13% seen once. The specimen sequenced was PBMCs or a T cell subset sorted from them (not recorded which). All receptors come from a man aged 18 to 29 who had mild COVID-19 (a few samples of this study predate the infection). Cell type and time point are not known.

This clonotype showed up just a few times. The chain has TRBV5-5 and TRBJ2-3; weak D call: TRBD2 (5 bases). The CDR3 is 16 residues long. Germline V gives CDR1 SGHKS, CDR2 YYEKEE (reference sequence). The V end was cut by 0 bases, the J end by 0 bases, with 11 bases between. The CDR3 DNA reads as TGTGCCAGCAGCTTGGATCGAGCGGCGAGCACAGATACGCAGTATTTT. This encodes CASSLDRAASTDTQYF.

The table lists this clonotype with a few counts. The CDR3 spells CASSPIAGGEETQYF. CDR3 DNA sequence: TGCGCCAGCAGCCCCATAGCGGGGGGGGAAGAGACCCAGTACTTC. The chain carries TRBV4-1 and TRBJ2-5, with 11 positions matching TRBD2. V gave up 4 bases and J gave up 3 bases; unmatched junction bases: 4. Germline V gene sequence: CDR1 MGHRA, CDR2 YSYEKL. The length of the CDR3 is 15 residues.

The chain is built from TRBV6-5 and TRBJ2-1, with no clear D. This CDR3 is 15 amino acids long. Germline V gene lookup returns CDR1 MNHEY and CDR2 SVGAGI. The V and J ends lost 6 bases and 0 bases respectively, with 12 bases between them. The CDR3 loop is CASRPDWSSYNEQFF. CDR3 bases: TGTGCCAGCAGACCAGACTGGAGCTCCTACAATGAGCAGTTCTTC.

This clonotype has more than one count but fewer than ten. The chain joins TRBV12-3 or TRBV12-4 to TRBJ1-3, with 9 bases that match TRBD1. The CDR3 is made up of 17 amino acids. After removal of 4 bases from V and 0 bases from J, the junction contained 7 bases not matched to a gene. The CDR3 region is CASSSNRDRASGNTIYF. CDR3 sequence (DNA): TGTGCCAGCAGTTCAAATCGGGACAGGGCCTCTGGAAACACCATATATTTT.

The chain employs TRBV27 and TRBJ1-5; 11 nucleotides line up with TRBD1. V lost 5 bases to trimming and J lost 5 bases; unmatched junction nucleotides: 8. Germline V lookup: CDR1 MNHEY, CDR2 SMNVEV (reference sequence). The CDR3 runs 16 residues. CDR3 loop: CASSPARTGGDQPQHF. CDR3 nucleotide sequence: TGTGCCAGCAGTCCGGCCCGGACAGGGGGCGATCAGCCCCAGCATTTT.

This clonotype was counted ten times or more. The chain has TRBV5-1 and TRBJ1-5, with D possibly matching TRBD1 (6 bases). Trimming cost V 5 bases and J 2 bases, with 11 bases left between them. Germline lookup yields CDR1 SGHRS and CDR2 YFSETQ. CDR3 length: 14 residues. CDR3 in amino acids: CASSEQGGNQPQHF. The CDR3 coding sequence is TGCGCCAGCAGTGAACAGGGCGGCAATCAGCCCCAGCATTTT. The full variable domain, completed using reference TRBV5-1 and TRBJ1-5, is KAGVTQTPRYLIKTRGQQVTLSCSPISGHRSVSWYQQTPGQGLQFLFEYFSETQRNKGNFPGRFSGRQFSNSRSEMNVSTLELGDSALYLCASSEQGGNQPQHFGDGTRLSIL.

The chain combines TRBV5-1 with TRBJ2-7, with 7 positions matching TRBD1. V lost 0 bases, J lost 7 bases, and 7 bases stayed unmatched. The CDR3 is made up of 14 amino acids. Germline loops: CDR1 SGHRS, CDR2 YFSETQ. The CDR3 loop is CASSLAGQTGEQYF. DNA of the CDR3: TGCGCCAGCAGCTTGGCGGGACAGACCGGGGAGCAGTACTTC.

This clonotype has a single count. The V gene is TRBV4-3, the J gene TRBJ1-1, with unresolved D. V lost 3 bases and J lost 5, with 13 bases in between. This CDR3 has 14 amino acids. Per the germline V gene, CDR1 is LGHNA and CDR2 is YSLEER. The CDR3 DNA follows: TGCGCCAGCAGCCAGCGCCGATCTGAGACTGAAGCTTTCTTT. Encoded protein: CASSQRRSETEAFF.

This clonotype was detected only a few times. V and J are TRBV20-1 and TRBJ1-5; D uncertain. Germline V gene sequence: CDR1 DFQATT, CDR2 SNEGSKA (reference sequence). The V gene lost 5 bases and the J gene lost 3 bases, with 17 bases spanning the gap. CDR3 length: 15 amino acids. The CDR3 DNA reads TGCAGTGCTGCCTCGGGATGGCGGGACAATCAGCCCCAGCATTTT. It translates to CSAASGWRDNQPQHF.

This clonotype has more than one count but fewer than ten. This sequence joins TRBV5-4 and TRBJ2-3; either TRBD1 or TRBD2 may fit D (5 bases each). There are 13 residues in the CDR3. V shed 7 bases and J shed 10 bases, with 19 bases lying between them. Germline CDR1 reads SGHNT; CDR2 reads YYREEE (reference sequence). CDR3: CASWNSVGGSQYF. The CDR3 nucleotides are TGTGCCAGCTGGAATAGTGTTGGGGGATCGCAGTATTTT.

The genes are TRBV29-1 and TRBJ2-7, with TRBD2 identical over 8 bases. Germline V lookup: CDR1 SQVTM, CDR2 ANQGSEA. The CDR3 has 11 residues. V dropped 6 bases and J dropped 7; count of bases not matched to a gene: 5. CDR3 region: CSVGGAREQYF. In DNA, the CDR3 is TGCAGCGTCGGGGGGGCGCGTGAGCAGTACTTC.

The rearrangement links TRBV7-9 to TRBJ2-7; D is perhaps TRBD2 (5 bases). The CDR3 runs to 15 residues. Germline V gives CDR1 SEHNR, CDR2 FQNEAQ (reference sequence). V was trimmed by 1 base and J by 3 bases, leaving 13 bases between them. CDR3 DNA: TGTGCCAGCAGCTTAGATGGCGAGGGTCGCTACGAGCAGTACTTC. This gives the protein CASSLDGEGRYEQYF.

The rearrangement links TRBV4-1 to TRBJ2-3, with D unclear. The germline gives CDR1 MGHRA, CDR2 YSYEKL. The CDR3 is made up of 14 amino acids. With 3 bases removed from V and 6 bases from J, the gap between germline ends came to 13 bases. CDR3 nucleotide sequence: TGCGCCAGCAGCCAGCTTGGGCCGAAGGATACGCAGTATTTT. Its translation is CASSQLGPKDTQYF.

The V call is TRBV7-3, the J call TRBJ2-2; D is uncertain. This CDR3 is built from 12 residues. V gave up 7 bases and J gave up 3 bases, with 6 bases separating them. Germline CDR1 and CDR2: SGHTA and FQGTGA. This CDR3 reads CASKSYTGELFF. CDR3 in DNA: TGTGCCAGCAAGAGTTACACCGGGGAGCTGTTTTTT.

The sample holds a few counts of this clonotype. The chain uses TRBV3-1 and TRBJ2-5, with 11 nucleotides matching TRBD2. The J segment lost 4 bases and the V segment lost 4 bases, leaving 5 bases of the junction unmatched. This CDR3 contains 15 residues. CDR1 is LGHDT, CDR2 YNNKEL, per germline (reference sequence). The CDR3 sequence is CASSLGTSGIETQYF. The CDR3 DNA sequence: TGTGCCAGCAGCCTTGGGACTAGCGGAATAGAGACCCAGTACTTC.

The chain recombines TRBV7-9 with TRBJ2-3; no reliable D call. The V end lost 2 bases, the J end lost 0 bases, and 9 bases lay between the germline ends. Germline CDR1 reads SEHNR; CDR2 reads FQNEAQ (reference sequence). The CDR3 has 15 amino acids. CDR3 sequence: CASSLSASSTDTQYF. CDR3 nucleotide sequence: TGTGCCAGCAGCTTATCGGCTTCGAGCACAGATACGCAGTATTTT. The full variable domain, completed using reference TRBV7-9 and TRBJ2-3, is DTGVSQNPRHKITKRGQNVTFRCDPISEHNRLYWYRQTLGQGPEFLTYFQNEAQLEKSRLLSDRFSAERPKGSFSTLEIQRTEQGDSAMYLCASSLSASSTDTQYFGPGTRLTVL.

The CDR3 bases are TGCAGTGCCCTAGGACTGGGGAACACCATATATTTT. Translation gives CSALGLGNTIYF. The rearrangement links TRBV20-1 to TRBJ1-3; D is unresolved. Trimming took off 6 bases at V and 7 bases at J, with 13 bases between the two ends. From germline, CDR1 is DFQATT and CDR2 SNEGSKA (reference sequence). This CDR3 comprises 12 residues.

The CDR3 coding sequence is TGCGCCAGCAGCCTTGGCAGAGCACGAACGAACACCGGGGAGCTGTTTTTT. As protein: CASSLGRARTNTGELFF. V usage is TRBV4-1 and J usage is TRBJ2-2; D is undetermined. The CDR3 is 17 amino acids. The germline gives CDR1 MGHRA, CDR2 YSYEKL. The ends were cut back, 4 bases at V and 0 bases at J, with 15 bases in the middle.

In its sample, this clonotype was seen many times. The V gene is TRBV12-3 or TRBV12-4, the J gene TRBJ1-5, with D maybe TRBD1 (5 bases). CDR3 size: 15 residues. V shed 5 bases and J shed 8 bases, with 19 bases lying between them. The CDR3 coding sequence is TGTGCCAGCAGTCTCGGGACCCCAGTCAGAGAGCCCCAGCATTTT. It translates to CASSLGTPVREPQHF.

The V gene is TRBV2, the J gene TRBJ2-1; 11 positions match TRBD1. Germline V gene sequence: CDR1 SNHLY, CDR2 FYNNEI. The CDR3 loop spans 18 amino acids. Germline trimming cut 6 bases from V and 7 bases from J; bases unmatched to any gene: 17. The chain's CDR3 is CASREDRGPLAGRNEQFF. The CDR3 region has the DNA TGTGCCAGCAGAGAGGACAGGGGGCCCCTAGCGGGGAGGAATGAGCAGTTCTTC.

This sequence joins TRBV12-3 or TRBV12-4 and TRBJ2-3; D is possibly TRBD1 or TRBD2 (5 bases each). The CDR3 is 18 residues long. V shed 6 bases and J shed 0 bases, with 22 bases lying between them. This CDR3 reads CASSQKESWGISTDTQYF. The CDR3 DNA is TGTGCCAGCAGCCAAAAAGAGTCCTGGGGGATTAGCACAGATACGCAGTATTTT.

The J gene is TRBJ2-1, the V gene TRBV7-2; D not resolved. This CDR3 is 12 amino acids long. V lost 3 bases, J lost 6 bases, and 6 bases lay in between. Looked up from germline, CDR1 is SGHTA and CDR2 is FQGNSA. In DNA, the CDR3 is TGTGCCAGCAGCTTCCAAACCAATGAGCAGTTCTTC. Its protein product is CASSFQTNEQFF.

This clonotype was detected only a few times. The J gene is TRBJ2-3, the V gene TRBV6-2 or TRBV6-3; 11 bases are a match to TRBD2. CDR1 and CDR2 from the germline V gene are MNHEY and SVGEGT. After removal of 6 bases from V and 4 bases from J, the junction contained 15 bases not matched to a gene. The CDR3 sequence is 18 residues long. CDR3 nucleotides: TGTGCCAGCAGCCACGTCCCGGGACTAGCGGTGTTCGCAGATACGCAGTATTTT. Its translation is CASSHVPGLAVFADTQYF.

The CDR3, as DNA: TGTGCCAGCAGACCAGCGGACGGTGAAGTTAGCTACAATGAGCAGTTCTTC. Amino acid sequence: CASRPADGEVSYNEQFF. The chain has TRBV7-9 and TRBJ2-1, with D possibly being TRBD2 (5 bases). Germline V gives CDR1 SEHNR, CDR2 FQNEAQ (reference sequence). This CDR3 has 17 amino acids. V dropped 6 bases and J dropped 3 bases, with 21 bases sitting between them.

There are a few counts of this clonotype. The chain is built from TRBV12-3 or TRBV12-4 and TRBJ1-5, with D perhaps matching TRBD1 (5 bases). This CDR3 contains 15 residues. The V end lost 6 bases, the J end lost 5 bases, and 17 bases lay between the germline ends. CDR3: CASRLGTFWDQPQHF. Here the CDR3 DNA reads TGTGCCAGCAGACTAGGGACTTTCTGGGATCAGCCCCAGCATTTT.